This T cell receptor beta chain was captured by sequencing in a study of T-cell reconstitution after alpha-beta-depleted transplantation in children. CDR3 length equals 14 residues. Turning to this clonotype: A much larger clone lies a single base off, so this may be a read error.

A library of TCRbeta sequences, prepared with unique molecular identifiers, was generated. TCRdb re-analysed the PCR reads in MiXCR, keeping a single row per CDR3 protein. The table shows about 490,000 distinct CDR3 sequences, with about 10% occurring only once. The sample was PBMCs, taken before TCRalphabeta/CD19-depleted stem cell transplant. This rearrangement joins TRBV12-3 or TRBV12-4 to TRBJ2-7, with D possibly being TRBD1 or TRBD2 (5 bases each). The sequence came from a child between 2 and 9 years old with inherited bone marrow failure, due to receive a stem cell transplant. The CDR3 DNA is TGTGCCAGCAGTTTAGGGGGACCAGACTACAAGCAGTACTTC. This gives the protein CASSLGGPDYKQYF.